This paragraph covers one TCR beta chain sequence. One base away lies a much larger clone, so this may be a sequencing read error. This sample was taken from a study of immune characterization of retroperitoneal liposarcoma. TCRdb called the PCR reads again in MiXCR, with one record for every CDR3 protein. The sample contains 1,600 or so distinct CDR3 sequences, 46% of which appear only once. The TCR comes from a female donor with retroperitoneal liposarcoma. The sample consisted of tumor tissue.

CDR3 region: CASNYSPTSGYNEQYF. The CDR3 DNA follows: TGTGCCAGCAATTACTCGCCGACTAGCGGTTACAATGAGCAGTACTTC. The gene calls are TRBV6-6 and TRBJ2-1; 9 bases are shared with TRBD2. The J call is in doubt because the DNA end fits TRBJ2-7 better. Per germline, CDR1 MNHNY and CDR2 SVGAGI (reference sequence). The CDR3 runs 16 residues.